This TCR beta chain was captured in a study of naive and memory T cell subsets. The germline CDR1 and CDR2 sequences are SNHLY and FYNNEI. CDR3 length: 15 residues. V dropped 1 base and J dropped 5 bases, with 11 bases sitting between them. CMV status came from CD4+ T cell IFNgamma after overnight CMV lysate stimulation of fresh PBMCs. This clonotype was observed a few times. The antigen is not known. Overall study results and limits: Over 90% of naive TCR sequences appeared only once, unlike memory subsets. Clonotypes here are unpaired alpha or beta chain sequences.

An equimolar mix of two oligonucleotides served as the beta constant-region primer for TRBC1 and TRBC2. A 12-nucleotide UMI and the SP2 primer were added to the cDNA 3' end by oligonucleotide ligation. TCRdb re-derived calls from the UMI-ligation and nested PCR reads in MiXCR, one entry per CDR3 protein. The sample contains 37,000 or so distinct CDR3 sequences, about an eighth of which appear only once. J is TRBJ2-2 and V is TRBV2, with D possibly being TRBD1 or TRBD2 (6 bases each). The sample was effector memory CD4+ T cells from blood. Regarding subset: effector memory, CD45RA- CD27-. The source of this sequence is a human donor in good health. The CDR3 DNA reads as TGTGCCAGCAGTGAAGAAGGGGGGCGGACCGGGGAGCTGTTTTTT. Translating it yields CASSEEGGRTGELFF.